The TCR beta chain described here comes from a study of T cell responses to AZD1222 COVID-19 vaccine. As regards this clone: Its antigen is currently unknown.

Regarding the study as a whole: White British people made up most donors, females outnumbered males, and clonal diversity was possibly underestimated. Unmutated variant regions are reportedly targeted by nearly half of spike-specific TCRs.

Assay: immunoSEQ multiplex PCR; the TCRdb copy retains only in-frame clones and omits some. The repertoire consists of about 180,000 clones, with about nine tenths occurring once and the leading ten covering about 1.9%. From germline, CDR1 is KGHDR and CDR2 SFDVKD. The CDR3 has 15 residues. Trimming shortened V by 7 bases and J by 2 bases, and 11 bases separated the two germline ends. The chain joins TRBV24-1 to TRBJ1-6; D is perhaps TRBD1 (5 bases). This TCR was recovered from an adult who received the AZD1222 COVID-19 vaccine. Sequencing used peripheral blood, obtained 28 days after the second AZD1222 dose. The chain's CDR3 is CATRGVGAYNSPLHF. The CDR3 DNA follows: TGTGCCACCAGAGGGGTAGGCGCCTATAATTCACCCCTCCACTTT.